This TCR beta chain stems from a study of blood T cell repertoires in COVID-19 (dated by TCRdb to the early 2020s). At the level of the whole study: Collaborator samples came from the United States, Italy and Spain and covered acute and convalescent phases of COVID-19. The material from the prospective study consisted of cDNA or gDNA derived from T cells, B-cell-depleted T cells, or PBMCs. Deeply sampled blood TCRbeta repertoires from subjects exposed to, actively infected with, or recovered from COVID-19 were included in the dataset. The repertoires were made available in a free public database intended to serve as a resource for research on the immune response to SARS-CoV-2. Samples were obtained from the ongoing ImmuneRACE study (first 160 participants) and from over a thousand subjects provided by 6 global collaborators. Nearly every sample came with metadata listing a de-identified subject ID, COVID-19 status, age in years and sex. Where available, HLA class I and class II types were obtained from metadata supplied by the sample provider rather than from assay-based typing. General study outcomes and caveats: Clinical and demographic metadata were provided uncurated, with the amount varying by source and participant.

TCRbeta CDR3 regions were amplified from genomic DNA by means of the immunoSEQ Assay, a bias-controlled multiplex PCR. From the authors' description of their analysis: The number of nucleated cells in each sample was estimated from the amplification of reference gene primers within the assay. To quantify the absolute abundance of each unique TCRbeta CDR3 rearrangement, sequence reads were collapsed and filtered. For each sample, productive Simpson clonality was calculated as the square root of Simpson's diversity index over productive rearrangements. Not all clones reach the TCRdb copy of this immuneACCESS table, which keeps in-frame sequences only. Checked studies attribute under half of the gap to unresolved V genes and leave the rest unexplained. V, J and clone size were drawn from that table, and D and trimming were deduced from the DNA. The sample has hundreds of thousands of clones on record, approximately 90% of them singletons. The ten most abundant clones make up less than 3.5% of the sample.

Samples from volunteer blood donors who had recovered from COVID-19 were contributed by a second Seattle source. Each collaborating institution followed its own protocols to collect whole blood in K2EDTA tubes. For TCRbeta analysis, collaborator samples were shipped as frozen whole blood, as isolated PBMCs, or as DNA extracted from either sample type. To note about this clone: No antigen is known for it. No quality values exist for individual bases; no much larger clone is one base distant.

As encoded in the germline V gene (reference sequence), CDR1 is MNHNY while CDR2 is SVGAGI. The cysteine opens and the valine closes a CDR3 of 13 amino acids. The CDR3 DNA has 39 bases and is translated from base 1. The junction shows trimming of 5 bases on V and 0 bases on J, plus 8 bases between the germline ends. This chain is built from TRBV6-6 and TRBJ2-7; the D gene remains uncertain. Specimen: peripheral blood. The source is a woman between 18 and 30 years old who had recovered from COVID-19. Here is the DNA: TGTGCCAGCAGTCAGAGTGTCTCCTACGAGCAGTACGTC. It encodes CASSQSVSYEQYV.